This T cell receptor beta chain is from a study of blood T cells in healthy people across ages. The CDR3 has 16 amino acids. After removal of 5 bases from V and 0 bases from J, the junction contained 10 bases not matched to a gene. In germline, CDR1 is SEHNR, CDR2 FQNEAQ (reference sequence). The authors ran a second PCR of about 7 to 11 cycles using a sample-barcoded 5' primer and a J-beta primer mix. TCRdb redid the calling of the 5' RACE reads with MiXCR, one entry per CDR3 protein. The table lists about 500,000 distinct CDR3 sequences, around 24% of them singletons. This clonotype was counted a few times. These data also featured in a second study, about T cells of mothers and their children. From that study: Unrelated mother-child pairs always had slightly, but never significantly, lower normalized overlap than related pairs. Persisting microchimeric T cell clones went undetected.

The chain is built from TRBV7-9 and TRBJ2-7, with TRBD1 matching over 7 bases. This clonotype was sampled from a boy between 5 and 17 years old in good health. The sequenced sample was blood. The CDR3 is CASSPPEDRSSYEQYF. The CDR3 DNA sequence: TGTGCCAGCAGCCCGCCAGAGGACAGGAGCTCCTACGAGCAGTACTTC.